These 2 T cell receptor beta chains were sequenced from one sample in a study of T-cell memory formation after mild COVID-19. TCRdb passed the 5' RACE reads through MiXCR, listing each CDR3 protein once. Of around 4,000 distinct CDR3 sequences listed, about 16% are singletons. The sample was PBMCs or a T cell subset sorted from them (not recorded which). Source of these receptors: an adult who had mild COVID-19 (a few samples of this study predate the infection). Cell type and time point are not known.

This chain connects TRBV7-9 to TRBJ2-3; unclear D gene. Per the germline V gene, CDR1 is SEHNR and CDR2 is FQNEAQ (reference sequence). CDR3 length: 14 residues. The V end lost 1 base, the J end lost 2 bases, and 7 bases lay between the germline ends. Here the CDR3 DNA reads TGTGCCAGCAGCTTAGGAAGGCACACAGATACGCAGTATTTT. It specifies CASSLGRHTDTQYF.

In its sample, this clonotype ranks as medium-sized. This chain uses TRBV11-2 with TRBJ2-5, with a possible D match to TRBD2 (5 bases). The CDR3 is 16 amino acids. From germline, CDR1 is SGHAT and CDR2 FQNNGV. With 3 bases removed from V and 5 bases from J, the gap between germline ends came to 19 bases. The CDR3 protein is CASSFELDTLSETQYF. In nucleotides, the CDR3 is TGTGCCAGCAGCTTCGAACTAGATACCCTTTCGGAGACCCAGTACTTC.